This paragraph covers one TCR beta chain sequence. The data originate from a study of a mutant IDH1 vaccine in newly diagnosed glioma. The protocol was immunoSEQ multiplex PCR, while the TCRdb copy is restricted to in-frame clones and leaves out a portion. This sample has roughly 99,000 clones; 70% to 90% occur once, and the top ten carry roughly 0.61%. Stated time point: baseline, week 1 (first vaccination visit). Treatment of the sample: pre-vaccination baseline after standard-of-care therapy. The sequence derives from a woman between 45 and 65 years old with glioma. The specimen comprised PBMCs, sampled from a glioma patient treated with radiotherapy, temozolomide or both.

This CDR3 reads CASRTGGPNTGELFF. The CDR3 coding sequence is TGTGCCAGCAGAACCGGCGGGCCTAACACCGGGGAGCTGTTTTTT. This chain joins TRBV7-9 and TRBJ2-2, with D maybe TRBD2 (5 bases). The germline V gene has CDR1 SEHNR and CDR2 FQNEAQ (reference sequence). Trimming cost V 6 bases and J 2 bases, with 13 bases left between them. This CDR3 has 15 residues.